This entry is about one T cell receptor (beta chain). Its antigen is undetermined. The germline V gene has CDR1 MGHRA and CDR2 YSYEKL. This CDR3 has 16 residues. Trimming cost V 4 bases and J 0 bases; bases outside gene matches: 5. The sample belongs to a study of cytomegalovirus exposure and HLA in healthy donors. Overall study findings and caveats: Some public TCRs appeared in many individuals, while most sequences were rare.

In the PCR, 60 Vbeta and 13 Jbeta primers were used. The table came from immunoSEQ multiplex PCR; TCRdb's copy has only in-frame clones and leaves some out. This table has 85,000 to 100,000 clones, around four fifths appearing once. This TCR was recovered from a woman aged 35 to 49 in good health and CMV-seropositive. Sequencing was carried out using PBMCs. The chain combines TRBV4-1 with TRBJ2-5; 10 nucleotides align to TRBD2. CDR3 region: CASSLRLAGNQETQYF. The CDR3 coding sequence is TGCGCCAGCAGCCTCCGACTAGCGGGTAACCAAGAGACCCAGTACTTC.